The 14 T cell receptor beta chains in this list originate from one sample, sequenced in a study of cytomegalovirus exposure and HLA in healthy donors (dated by TCRdb to the late 2010s). Libraries were constructed by the immunoSEQ multiplex PCR assay. The multiplex PCR relied on a mix of 60 forward primers for TCR Vbeta segments and 13 reverse primers for TCR Jbeta segments. In TCRdb, the immuneACCESS table is reduced to in-frame sequences with V and J assigned. These tables do not hold every clone; where another copy was compared, an unresolved V gene accounts for under half, and the others remain unexplained. This sample gives 150,000 to 200,000 clones in total; around 84% of them show up just once. Jointly, the top ten make up 1% of the sample. The sequenced sample consisted of PBMCs. The receptors come from a boy younger than 10 in good health and CMV-seronegative.

This chain connects TRBV28 to TRBJ2-7; TRBD2 matches at 8 bases. Per germline, CDR1 MDHEN and CDR2 SYDVKM. The CDR3 has 16 amino acids. V lost 3 bases to trimming and J lost 2 bases; unmatched junction nucleotides: 9. This CDR3 is CASSLTAGANPYEQYF. The CDR3 DNA follows: TGTGCCAGCAGTTTGACAGCGGGAGCCAACCCCTACGAGCAGTACTTC.

A word on this clone: One end of the junction is discordant with germline, which a read error may explain. Here the CDR3 DNA reads TGTGCCAGCAGCCCGGGACAGGGTGTCTCCCACGAGCAGTACTTC. Protein sequence: CASSPGQGVSHEQYF. The chain is built from TRBV5-4 and TRBJ2-7; 9 bases line up with TRBD1. The CDR3 has 15 amino acids. Germline V CDR1 and CDR2: SGHNT, YYREEE (reference sequence).

In regard to this clone: The germline gene is not matched at one end of the junction; a read error may be the cause. The V and J genes are TRBV7-9 and TRBJ2-1; 8 bases are a match to TRBD1. CDR1 and CDR2 from the germline V gene are SEHNR and FQNEAQ (reference sequence). The CDR3 runs 15 residues. The CDR3 here is CSSSLIAGGNNEQFF. The CDR3 DNA follows: TGTTCCAGCAGCTTAATCGCAGGGGGCAACAATGAGCAGTTCTTC.

The chain combines TRBV7-9 with TRBJ2-5; D unresolved. The CDR3 loop spans 11 amino acids. V lost 5 bases to trimming and J lost 5 bases, with 6 bases between them. In germline, CDR1 is SEHNR, CDR2 FQNEAQ (reference sequence). CDR3 nucleotides: TGTGCCAGCAGCCCGGTGGAGACCCAGTACTTC. Translating it yields CASSPVETQYF.

V is TRBV28 and J is TRBJ1-2; 11 bases line up with TRBD1. The CDR3 length is 14 residues. Trimming at V came to 6 bases and at J to 6 bases, leaving 6 bases not matched to a gene. CDR1 is MDHEN, CDR2 SYDVKM, per germline. The CDR3 region has the DNA TGTGCCAGCAGGGGGACAGGGGGTGTTCATGGCTACACCTTC. This translates into CASRGTGGVHGYTF.

The chain couples TRBV7-3 to TRBJ2-1, with D possibly being TRBD2 (5 bases). The CDR3 totals 17 residues. V was pared by 3 bases and J by 5 bases, with 20 bases between. Germline V gene lookup returns CDR1 SGHTA and CDR2 FQGTGA. The CDR3 region has the DNA TGTGCCAGCAGCTTCGGGTTACTTGGCGGGCGAAACAATGAGCAGTTCTTC. As protein: CASSFGLLGGRNNEQFF. Complete variable domain (other parts from reference TRBV7-3 and TRBJ2-1): GAGVSQTPSNKVTEKGKYVELRCDPISGHTALYWYRQSLGQGPEFLIYFQGTGAADDSGLPNDRFFAVRPEGSVSTLKIQRTERGDSAVYLCASSFGLLGGRNNEQFFGPGTRLTVL.

This rearrangement joins TRBV28 to TRBJ1-1; possibly TRBD1 for D (6 bases). The germline V gene has CDR1 MDHEN and CDR2 SYDVKM. Trimming removed 3 bases at V and 0 bases at J, with 11 bases between. The CDR3 extends over 15 amino acids. The CDR3 protein is CASSLVGQMNTEAFF. The CDR3 DNA reads TGTGCCAGCAGTTTGGTGGGACAAATGAACACTGAAGCTTTCTTT.

This chain connects TRBV6-1 to TRBJ2-7; 8 positions agree with TRBD1. The CDR3 totals 15 residues. The V gene's germline CDR1 is MNHNS and CDR2 SASEGT. Germline trimming cut 6 bases from V and 4 bases from J; bases unmatched to any gene: 11. The CDR3 reads CASRPGQGVAYEQYF. The CDR3 region has the DNA TGTGCCAGCAGACCCGGACAGGGAGTGGCTTACGAGCAGTACTTC.

V usage is TRBV7-9 and J usage is TRBJ2-3; 14 positions match TRBD2. This CDR3 has 19 amino acids. V lost 4 bases and J lost 2; bases outside the gene matches: 11. The germline V gene encodes CDR1 SEHNR and CDR2 FQNEAQ (reference sequence). This CDR3 is CASSYGTSGRWGYTDTQYF. CDR3 in DNA: TGTGCCAGCAGCTATGGGACTAGCGGGAGATGGGGCTACACAGATACGCAGTATTTT.

The chain is built from TRBV30 and TRBJ1-3; no clear D gene. CDR3 length: 14 residues. From germline, CDR1 is GTSNPN and CDR2 SVGIG (reference sequence). With 0 bases removed from V and 4 bases from J, the gap between germline ends came to 10 bases. Here the CDR3 DNA reads TGTGCCTGGAGTGTATTGTATCCGGGAAACACCATATATTTT. Its protein is CAWSVLYPGNTIYF.

The CDR3 bases are TGTGCCATCAGTGCCTCCGGGACTATGAACACTGAAGCTTTCTTT. Residues: CAISASGTMNTEAFF. The V call is TRBV10-3, the J call TRBJ1-1, with D possibly matching TRBD1 (5 bases). V dropped 4 bases and J dropped 0 bases, with 12 bases sitting between them. The CDR3 is made up of 15 amino acids. The germline CDR1 and CDR2 sequences are ENHRY and SYGVKD.

The rearrangement joins TRBV6-1 to TRBJ2-5; perhaps TRBD2 as D (5 bases). Germline V lookup: CDR1 MNHNS, CDR2 SASEGT. Trimming took 6 bases from V and 2 from J, leaving 10 bases between them. This CDR3 has 13 residues. The CDR3, as DNA: TGTGCCAGCAGAGACTTAGCGCAAGAGACCCAGTACTTC. It translates to CASRDLAQETQYF.

The V call is TRBV5-6, the J call TRBJ1-2; 9 bases match TRBD1. CDR3 length: 14 amino acids. Germline assignment: CDR1 SGHDT and CDR2 YYEEEE. V lost 4 bases to trimming and J lost 8 bases; unmatched junction nucleotides: 9. The CDR3 region has the DNA TGTGCCAGCAGCGCGGGACAGGGACTTGGCGGCTACACCTTC. Amino acid sequence: CASSAGQGLGGYTF.

There are a few counts of this clone. The V and J genes are TRBV10-3 and TRBJ1-1; D is perhaps TRBD1 (6 bases). In germline, CDR1 is ENHRY, CDR2 SYGVKD. V shed 6 bases and J shed 2 bases, with 16 bases lying between them. The CDR3 is 15 residues long. The CDR3 protein is CAISELGHTNTEAFF. CDR3 sequence (DNA): TGTGCCATCAGCGAACTGGGACATACCAACACTGAAGCTTTCTTT.